This TCR beta chain was recovered during a study of cytomegalovirus exposure and HLA in healthy donors. Data came from immunoSEQ multiplex PCR; TCRdb stores just in-frame clones and leaves some out. The table shows about 240,000 clones, with roughly 89% occurring only once. The donors were in the roughly 120-subject validation cohort, distinct from the roughly 700-subject first cohort. As concerns this clone: Its antigen is unidentified.

The CDR3 runs 15 residues. With V trimmed by 4 bases and J by 2 bases, 4 bases remained unmatched. Germline V gene sequence: CDR1 SGDLS, CDR2 YYNGEE. General study points: Specificity of a few CMV-associated chains for CMV antigens was verified in vitro. According to the study, some 160 TCR beta chains were cytomegalovirus-associated. Many donors shared some public TCRs, even though most TCR sequences were rare.

The sequencing input was PBMCs. The sequence was obtained from a man younger than 35 in good health and CMV-seronegative. The chain links TRBV9 to TRBJ2-1, with 9 bases fitting TRBD2. The CDR3 DNA sequence: TGTGCCAGCAGCCCGCTAGCGGGACCCTACAATGAGCAGTTCTTC. Translated, it gives CASSPLAGPYNEQFF.